Listed below are T cell receptor beta chains from one sample, sequenced in a study of blood T cell repertoires in COVID-19. Some clones are missing from TCRdb's copy, which holds only in-frame ones; the method was immunoSEQ multiplex PCR. Among a few hundred thousand clones, 75% to 85% were seen once, and the ten largest hold approximately 5%. The sample comprised peripheral blood. Every receptor here comes from a man aged 50 to 59 with active or convalescent COVID-19. CDR3s include the opening cysteine and the closing phenylalanine or tryptophan. Fields, in order: J gene, clone size, V gene, D gene, CDR3 protein, CDR3 DNA. A D gene is named only where the DNA matches it firmly. The size field is filled for only some rows; it gives once, few, many or a size class.

TRBJ2-7 | few | TRBV5-6 | TRBD1 | CASSYGQGIPLVIYEQYF | TGTGCCAGCAGCTACGGACAGGGAATCCCCCTTGTGATCTACGAGCAGTACTTC
TRBJ1-6 | . | TRBV30 | TRBD1 | CAWSLGQANSPLHF | TGTGCCTGGAGCCTGGGACAGGCAAATTCACCCCTCCACTTT
TRBJ2-2 | . | TRBV10-3 | . | CAISESPGEIGELFF | TGTGCCATCAGTGAGTCCCCGGGAGAAATCGGGGAGCTGTTTTTT
TRBJ1-2 | . | TRBV24-1 | TRBD1 | CATSDSDRVGGYTF | TGTGCCACCAGTGACTCGGACAGGGTGGGTGGCTACACCTTC
TRBJ1-5 | . | TRBV2 | TRBD1 | CASSSTGGAGIRHF | TGTGCCAGCAGTTCTACAGGGGGCGCAGGGATTCGGCATTTT
TRBJ2-3 | once | TRBV28 | . | CASSPAGDTTDTQYF | TGTGCCAGCAGTCCCGCCGGTGATACCACAGATACGCAGTATTTT
TRBJ2-6 | . | TRBV7-3 | TRBD1 | CASRKTGAGANVLTF | TGTGCCAGCAGGAAAACAGGGGCTGGGGCCAACGTCCTGACTTTC
TRBJ2-7 | once | TRBV3-1/TRBV3-2 | TRBD2 | CASSPGGGRPYEQYF | TGTGCCAGCAGCCCCGGAGGCGGGAGACCCTACGAGCAGTACTTC
TRBJ1-1 | . | TRBV30 | . | CAWSVRGGSRRAFF | TGTGCCTGGAGTGTACGAGGAGGGTCTCGGCGGGCTTTCTTT
TRBJ1-5 | . | TRBV5-6 | TRBD1 | CASSLTGGRYQPQHF | TGTGCCAGCAGCCTAACAGGGGGCAGGTATCAGCCCCAGCATTTT
TRBJ2-1 | . | TRBV13 | . | CASSSKLRDRYNEQFF | TGTGCCAGCAGTTCCAAGCTGAGAGATCGGTACAATGAGCAGTTCTTC